A single sample is the source of the 2 T cell receptor beta chains below, sequenced in a study of graft-versus-host responses after intestinal transplantation. Here immunoSEQ multiplex PCR was the method, and the copy in TCRdb shows in-frame clones only, minus some. The sample holds about 85,000 clones, roughly 87% seen once. No antigen has been identified for these receptors. This specimen consisted of unstimulated CD8+ T cells sorted from spleen or lymph node cells, obtained before intestinal transplant. The receptors were sampled from a human donor who received an intestinal transplant.

The chain carries TRBV5-6 and TRBJ1-5; D unclear. Germline CDR1 reads SGHDT; CDR2 reads YYEEEE. V was shortened by 1 base and J by 0 bases, with 5 bases between the two germline ends. The CDR3 covers 14 residues. The CDR3 sequence: CASSLPGSNQPQHF. The DNA of the CDR3 is TGTGCCAGCAGCTTGCCTGGTAGCAATCAGCCCCAGCATTTT.

The chain links TRBV6-5 to TRBJ2-7; TRBD2 matches at 13 bases. V shed 8 bases, J shed 7 bases, and the junction held 5 bases outside the gene matches. This CDR3 region has 13 residues. Germline V gene data show CDR1 as MNHEY and CDR2 as SVGAGI. The CDR3 nucleotides are TGTGCCAGCGGGACTAGCGGGGTTGTAGAGCAGTACTTC. This translates into CASGTSGVVEQYF.